The 16 T cell receptor beta chains below were found in one sample sequenced in a study of naive and memory T cell subsets. Study outcomes and limitations: A few larger clonotypes appeared in naive repertoires, especially CD8, possibly memory cells re-expressing CD45RA.

The beta constant-region primer was an equimolar mix of two oligonucleotides covering TRBC1 and TRBC2. Four rounds of PCR amplified the ligated cDNA using nested alpha and beta constant-region primers plus SP2. TCRdb passed the UMI-ligation and nested PCR reads through MiXCR, listing each CDR3 protein once. This table has roughly 100,000 distinct CDR3 sequences, approximately 15% appearing once. No antigens are known for them. The sequencing input was naive CD8+ T cells from blood. These TCRs come from a human donor in good health.

This clonotype appeared many times. This chain joins TRBV27 and TRBJ1-1, with 7 bases fitting TRBD1. The germline CDR1 and CDR2 sequences are MNHEY and SMNVEV (reference sequence). V shed 5 bases, J shed 0 bases, and the junction held 9 bases outside the gene matches. This CDR3 spans 16 amino acids. CDR3 protein: CASSTRQGPMNTEAFF. CDR3 coding DNA: TGTGCCAGCAGTACCCGACAGGGCCCTATGAACACTGAAGCTTTCTTT.

The chain recombines TRBV13 with TRBJ2-1; 10 nucleotides match TRBD1. Germline V gene sequence: CDR1 PRHDT, CDR2 FYEKMQ (reference sequence). This CDR3 region has 16 residues. The junction had 3 bases not matched to a gene; V was cut back by 0 bases and J by 4 bases. The CDR3: CASSLGRQGAYNEQFF. CDR3 nucleotides: TGTGCCAGCAGCTTAGGCCGACAGGGGGCGTACAATGAGCAGTTCTTC.

This clonotype came up many times. This chain joins TRBV19 and TRBJ2-3; unclear D gene. The CDR3 is 14 amino acids. V gave up 7 bases and J gave up 1 base, with 12 bases separating them. The germline V gene has CDR1 LNHDA and CDR2 SQIVND (reference sequence). This chain's CDR3 is CASIPAGRTDTQYF. The DNA of the CDR3 is TGTGCCAGTATCCCGGCAGGACGCACAGATACGCAGTATTTT.

The V and J genes are TRBV29-1 and TRBJ2-1; D is undetermined. Germline V lookup: CDR1 SQVTM, CDR2 ANQGSEA. The CDR3 spans 12 residues. V lost 4 bases and J 6 bases, leaving 10 bases between the germline ends. The CDR3 loop is CSVAASANEQFF. As DNA, the CDR3 is TGCAGCGTTGCGGCTAGTGCCAATGAGCAGTTCTTC.

Only a few counts were recorded for this clonotype. The rearrangement links TRBV28 to TRBJ2-7; D perhaps matches TRBD1 (6 bases). V lost 6 bases to trimming and J lost 5 bases, with 11 bases between them. The CDR3 is 12 amino acids. The germline CDR1 and CDR2 sequences are MDHEN and SYDVKM. The CDR3 bases are TGTGCCAGCAGGTCTACAGGGCACGAGCAGTACTTC. This sequence encodes CASRSTGHEQYF.

J is TRBJ2-1 and V is TRBV5-1, with 10 bases that match TRBD2. The CDR3 spans 17 residues. With 0 bases clipped from V and 1 base from J, the junction kept 4 bases outside the gene matches. Per the germline V gene, CDR1 is SGHRS and CDR2 is YFSETQ. The CDR3, as DNA: TGCGCCAGCAGCTTGGGACTAGCGGGCGTATCCTACAATGAGCAGTTCTTC. It yields the protein CASSLGLAGVSYNEQFF.

V and J are TRBV14 and TRBJ2-5, with D perhaps matching TRBD1 or TRBD2 (6 bases each). Germline loops: CDR1 SGHDN, CDR2 FVKESK. The V end lost 4 bases, the J end lost 4 bases, and 10 bases lay between the germline ends. This CDR3 is built from 13 residues. CDR3 bases: TGTGCCAGCAGCCTTTGGGGGGCAGAGACCCAGTACTTC. Amino acids: CASSLWGAETQYF.

There are many counts of this clonotype. The chain couples TRBV20-1 to TRBJ2-7, with 7 bases lining up with TRBD2. Germline V gene sequence: CDR1 DFQATT, CDR2 SNEGSKA (reference sequence). The CDR3 has 11 residues. The CDR3 DNA sequence: TGCAGGTTAGCGGGCAACTACGAGCAGTACTTC. It codes for CRLAGNYEQYF.

This chain connects TRBV29-1 to TRBJ1-1; 8 bases agree with TRBD1. With 7 bases clipped from V and 0 bases from J, the junction kept 22 bases outside the gene matches. CDR1 and CDR2 from the germline V gene are SQVTM and ANQGSEA. The CDR3 runs to 19 residues. The CDR3 DNA sequence: TGCAGCGCTAGTGGGGGCAGGGGGCGCGCGGAGCTGATGAACACTGAAGCTTTCTTT. Amino acids: CSASGGRGRAELMNTEAFF.

This clonotype has a handful of counts. V gene TRBV7-2 combines with J gene TRBJ2-6; D not resolved. Trimming left V 4 bases short and J 1 base short, with 11 bases between. The CDR3 runs 16 residues. Germline V CDR1 and CDR2: SGHTA, FQGNSA. The CDR3 sequence: CASSSSFHSGANVLTF. The CDR3 bases are TGTGCCAGCAGCTCAAGCTTTCATTCTGGGGCCAACGTCCTGACTTTC.

The rearrangement joins TRBV29-1 to TRBJ2-1; D call uncertain. The CDR3 consists of 10 residues. Germline CDR1 reads SQVTM; CDR2 reads ANQGSEA. Trimming stripped 4 bases from V and 5 bases from J, with 3 bases between. As DNA, the CDR3 is TGCAGCGTTGTCCACAATGAGCAGTTCTTC. Translation gives CSVVHNEQFF.

The V and J genes are TRBV4-3 and TRBJ1-6; D is unresolved. The CDR3 contains 16 residues. The germline CDR1 and CDR2 sequences are LGHNA and YSLEER. The V end lost 4 bases, the J end lost 6 bases, and 16 bases lay between the germline ends. Here the CDR3 reads CASSLQIWRPNSPLHF. The CDR3, as DNA: TGCGCCAGCAGCCTGCAAATTTGGCGGCCTAATTCACCCCTCCACTTT.

The gene calls are TRBV29-1 and TRBJ1-2; 8 nucleotides align to TRBD1. There are 12 residues in the CDR3. The trim removed 6 bases at V and 5 bases at J, leaving 5 bases unmatched. Germline V lookup: CDR1 SQVTM, CDR2 ANQGSEA. The CDR3 loop is CSVRDRGYGYTF. The CDR3 nucleotides are TGCAGCGTCCGAGACAGGGGATATGGCTACACCTTC. Using reference TRBV29-1 and TRBJ1-2 for the parts outside the CDR3, the full variable domain is SAVISQKPSRDICQRGTSLTIQCQVDSQVTMMFWYRQQPGQSLTLIATANQGSEATYESGFVIDKFPISRPNLTFSTLTVSNMSPEDSSIYLCSVRDRGYGYTFGSGTRLTVV.

J is TRBJ1-5 and V is TRBV2; D call uncertain. CDR3 length equals 14 residues. Per germline, CDR1 SNHLY and CDR2 FYNNEI. The V gene lost 7 bases and the J gene lost 4 bases, with 14 bases spanning the gap. The chain's CDR3 is CASTRDEENQPQHF. As DNA, the CDR3 is TGTGCCAGCACGAGGGATGAGGAAAATCAGCCCCAGCATTTT.

This clonotype came up a few times. The chain combines TRBV11-2 with TRBJ2-7; 11 bases fit TRBD2. The CDR3 runs 16 residues. Germline V gene lookup returns CDR1 SGHAT and CDR2 FQNNGV. V was clipped by 1 base and J by 2 bases; unmatched bases: 4. The CDR3 here is CASSLVGTSGAYEQYF. The CDR3 DNA is TGTGCCAGCAGCTTAGTGGGGACTAGCGGAGCCTACGAGCAGTACTTC.

This clonotype was detected ten times or more. The chain employs TRBV4-3 and TRBJ1-2; a weak D match, TRBD1 (5 bases). The germline CDR1 and CDR2 sequences are LGHNA and YSLEER. This CDR3 region has 15 residues. Trimming pared 0 bases from V and 3 bases from J, leaving 11 bases between. The CDR3 sequence: CASSQDRDPYYGYTF. In DNA form, the CDR3 reads TGCGCCAGCAGCCAAGATCGGGACCCGTACTATGGCTACACCTTC.